What follows are 32 T cell receptor beta chains derived from one specimen sequenced in a study of blood T cell repertoires in COVID-19. The repertoire was sequenced with immunoSEQ multiplex PCR; TCRdb's copy has only in-frame clones and lacks some. Of about 100,000 clones in the sample, about 89% were seen once. The sample consisted of peripheral blood. The receptors here all came from a man aged 50 or older with active COVID-19.

The rearrangement uses TRBV6-5 and TRBJ1-5; D is perhaps TRBD1 (5 bases). The V end lost 6 bases, the J end lost 6 bases, and 15 bases lay between the germline ends. Germline loops: CDR1 MNHEY, CDR2 SVGAGI. This CDR3 is 14 amino acids long. This chain's CDR3 is CASRDQGTRQPQHF. In DNA form, the CDR3 reads TGTGCCAGCAGGGATCAGGGTACGCGTCAGCCCCAGCATTTT.

The V call is TRBV19, the J call TRBJ2-1, with 12 positions matching TRBD2. Germline V lookup: CDR1 LNHDA, CDR2 SQIVND (reference sequence). CDR3 length: 15 amino acids. Unmatched junction bases numbered 10, after V lost 10 bases and J lost 6 bases. CDR3 amino acids: CATRSSGGAFNEQFF. The DNA of the CDR3 is TGTGCCACCAGATCTAGCGGGGGGGCCTTCAATGAGCAGTTCTTC.

The chain is built from TRBV5-6 and TRBJ1-1, with TRBD1 matching 11 bases. The CDR3 has 18 amino acids. J lost 7 bases, V lost 5 bases, and 19 bases had no gene match. CDR1 is SGHDT and CDR2 is YYEEEE in the germline V gene. As DNA, the CDR3 is TGTGCCAGCAGTTATACCCTGTGGACAGGGGGCCGCGATGGTGAAGCTTTCTTT. Its translation: CASSYTLWTGGRDGEAFF.

The chain combines TRBV9 with TRBJ2-7; 7 bases match TRBD1. V shed 5 bases and J 4 bases; nucleotides not matched to a gene: 9. The germline V gene encodes CDR1 SGDLS and CDR2 YYNGEE. The CDR3 sequence is 14 residues long. CDR3 nucleotide sequence: TGTGCCAGCAGTGACCGGGACAGCCCTTACGAGCAGTACTTC. It specifies CASSDRDSPYEQYF.

The rearrangement joins TRBV6-5 to TRBJ1-2; no clear D. V dropped 0 bases and J dropped 6 bases, with 5 bases sitting between them. The CDR3 spans 12 residues. Germline assignment: CDR1 MNHEY and CDR2 SVGAGI. The chain's CDR3 is CASSYSTDGYTF. Written as DNA, the CDR3 is TGTGCCAGCAGTTACTCCACTGATGGCTACACCTTC.

The chain is built from TRBV18 and TRBJ1-3; D possibly corresponds to TRBD1 (5 bases). The CDR3 loop spans 15 amino acids. Germline V CDR1 and CDR2: KGHSH, LQKENI. With 2 bases removed from V and 2 bases from J, the gap between germline ends came to 10 bases. CDR3 amino acids: CASSPGQGPGNTIYF. The CDR3 DNA reads TGTGCCAGCTCACCAGGGCAGGGCCCTGGAAACACCATATATTTT.

The genes are TRBV19 and TRBJ2-7, with TRBD2 as a possible D gene (5 bases). Trimming shortened V by 10 bases and J by 5 bases, and 15 bases separated the two germline ends. Germline V gives CDR1 LNHDA, CDR2 SQIVND (reference sequence). The CDR3 totals 12 residues. CDR3 coding DNA: TGTGCCACCCGGCGAGGGTCCGACGAGCAGTACTTC. This codes for CATRRGSDEQYF.

This clone came up once. J is TRBJ2-3 and V is TRBV12-3 or TRBV12-4; TRBD2 is a possible D gene (5 bases). Trimming removed 6 bases at V and 1 base at J, with 5 bases between. The CDR3 extends over 12 amino acids. The CDR3 loop is CASSGGTDTQYF. The CDR3 DNA follows: TGTGCCAGCAGCGGGGGCACAGATACGCAGTATTTT.

The chain has TRBV6-4 and TRBJ2-1; D not resolved. This CDR3 has 14 residues. Germline V gene sequence: CDR1 MRHNA, CDR2 SNTAGT. Trimming removed 5 bases from V and 4 bases from J, with 12 bases in between. This CDR3 is CASSPVFGYNEQFF. The CDR3 bases are TGTGCCAGCAGTCCCGTCTTCGGGTACAATGAGCAGTTCTTC.

The chain employs TRBV11-2 and TRBJ2-1; 8 bases line up with TRBD2. The V and J ends lost 1 base and 4 bases, in that order; junction bases with no gene match: 6. This CDR3 region has 16 residues. Germline lookup yields CDR1 SGHAT and CDR2 FQNNGV. For the CDR3, the DNA is TGTGCCAGCAGCTTAGGAGGTAGCGGGGTTTACAATGAGCAGTTCTTC. It translates to CASSLGGSGVYNEQFF. Full variable domain (missing parts from reference TRBV11-2 and TRBJ2-1): EAGVAQSPRYKIIEKRQSVAFWCNPISGHATLYWYQQILGQGPKLLIQFQNNGVVDDSQLPKDRFSAERLKGVDSTLKIQPAKLEDSAVYLCASSLGGSGVYNEQFFGPGTRLTVL.

This sequence joins TRBV18 and TRBJ1-3; D is possibly TRBD1 (6 bases). Germline V gene sequence: CDR1 KGHSH, CDR2 LQKENI. The CDR3 contains 14 residues. V was pared by 3 bases and J by 1 base, with 7 bases between. CDR3 residues: CASSPQGSGNTIYF. The CDR3 nucleotides are TGTGCCAGCTCACCCCAGGGGTCTGGAAACACCATATATTTT.

V gene TRBV14 combines with J gene TRBJ2-7, with a tentative D call TRBD1 (5 bases). CDR3 size: 13 residues. V was pared by 4 bases and J by 1 base, with 8 bases between. Per the germline V gene, CDR1 is SGHDN and CDR2 is FVKESK. CDR3 nucleotide sequence: TGTGCCAGCAGCCTGGGGCATTCCTACGAGCAGTACGTC. Amino acids: CASSLGHSYEQYV.

V gene TRBV5-1 combines with J gene TRBJ2-3; D perhaps matches TRBD1 (6 bases). V lost 4 bases and J 3 bases, leaving 18 bases between the germline ends. CDR3 length: 16 residues. Germline V gene lookup returns CDR1 SGHRS and CDR2 YFSETQ. In DNA, the CDR3 is TGCGCCAGCAGCAATACCGGGTTACAGGGAACAGATACGCAGTATTTT. Translated, it gives CASSNTGLQGTDTQYF.

The chain has TRBV5-5 and TRBJ2-1, with TRBD2 as a possible D gene (6 bases). V gave up 4 bases and J gave up 1 base, with 12 bases separating them. Germline V gives CDR1 SGHKS, CDR2 YYEKEE (reference sequence). The length of the CDR3 is 15 residues. CDR3 DNA: TGTGCCAGCAGCGTGGTGGCGGGATCCTACAATGAGCAGTTCTTC. Translation: CASSVVAGSYNEQFF.

The chain recombines TRBV9 with TRBJ1-3; a weak D match, TRBD1 (6 bases). The germline V gene has CDR1 SGDLS and CDR2 YYNGEE. Trimming left V 4 bases short and J 0 bases short, with 17 bases between. The CDR3 has 17 amino acids. The CDR3 coding sequence is TGTGCCAGCAGCCCGAGGACAGCCGAGAGCTCTGGAAACACCATATATTTT. Translation gives CASSPRTAESSGNTIYF.

This chain connects TRBV7-2 to TRBJ2-5, with 7 bases aligning to TRBD2. The CDR3 has 14 residues. The V segment lost 2 bases and the J segment 5 bases; nucleotides outside the gene matches: 5. CDR1 and CDR2 (germline): SGHTA, FQGNSA. Written as DNA, the CDR3 is TGTGCCAGCAGCTTATTGGGGGGGAGGGAGACCCAGTACTTC. Amino acid sequence: CASSLLGGRETQYF.

The table lists this clone with a count of one. The chain recombines TRBV19 with TRBJ2-3; 14 bases map to TRBD2. The CDR3 covers 18 residues. Germline V gene data show CDR1 as LNHDA and CDR2 as SQIVND (reference sequence). Germline trimming cut 4 bases from V and 2 bases from J; bases unmatched to any gene: 8. CDR3 sequence: CASSTQPGLAGVTDTQYF. Written as DNA, the CDR3 is TGTGCCAGTAGTACCCAACCGGGACTAGCGGGGGTCACAGATACGCAGTATTTT.

This clone has a single count. The gene calls are TRBV5-1 and TRBJ1-2, with TRBD1 matching over 9 bases. Trimming cost V 6 bases and J 0 bases; bases outside gene matches: 3. The CDR3 consists of 14 residues. Germline CDR1 is SGHRS and CDR2 is YFSETQ. CDR3 loop: CASNRDRANYGYTF. The CDR3 DNA follows: TGCGCCAGCAACAGGGACAGGGCTAACTATGGCTACACCTTC.

In its sample, this clone was seen once. The chain has TRBV5-1 and TRBJ2-1; 7 positions agree with TRBD2. The CDR3 spans 12 residues. J was trimmed by 13 bases and V by 2 bases; bases with no gene match: 6. Germline V gives CDR1 SGHRS, CDR2 YFSETQ. The CDR3 region is CASSFDSGTQFF. The CDR3 coding sequence is TGCGCCAGCAGCTTCGACAGCGGGACCCAGTTCTTC.

The chain uses TRBV5-1 and TRBJ1-6, with TRBD1 matching over 8 bases. The CDR3 loop spans 15 amino acids. The V gene's germline CDR1 is SGHRS and CDR2 YFSETQ. V was pared by 4 bases and J by 9 bases, with 9 bases of the junction left unmatched. The CDR3 region is CASSLQGQGSSPLHF. The DNA for the CDR3 is TGCGCCAGCAGCCTCCAAGGACAGGGTAGTTCACCCCTCCACTTT.

V and J are TRBV11-2 and TRBJ2-4; D perhaps matches TRBD1 (6 bases). Germline CDR1 and CDR2: SGHAT and FQNNGV. The CDR3 has 13 residues. V lost 1 base and J lost 6, with 7 bases in between. In DNA, the CDR3 is TGTGCCAGCAGCTTAGCCAGGGGAAACATTCAGTACTTC. Its translation is CASSLARGNIQYF.

V usage is TRBV4-1 and J usage is TRBJ2-2; D is ambiguous. The germline V and J ends were trimmed by 0 bases and 1 base, with 6 bases remaining between them. Germline lookup yields CDR1 MGHRA and CDR2 YSYEKL. The CDR3 consists of 15 residues. Here the CDR3 DNA reads TGCGCCAGCAGCCAAGACCCGGGGAACACCGGGGAGCTGTTTTTT. Translating it yields CASSQDPGNTGELFF.

The V and J genes are TRBV5-1 and TRBJ2-4, with 8 bases identical to TRBD1. The CDR3 has 14 amino acids. CDR1 is SGHRS, CDR2 YFSETQ, per germline. The V segment lost 4 bases and the J segment 4 bases; nucleotides outside the gene matches: 4. Here the CDR3 DNA reads TGCGCCAGCAGCGTAACAGGGGGGAAAAACATTCAGTACTTC. Translated: CASSVTGGKNIQYF.

The chain carries TRBV7-2 and TRBJ2-5; 9 positions agree with TRBD1. After removal of 5 bases from V and 5 bases from J, the junction contained 6 bases not matched to a gene. The CDR3 contains 14 residues. CDR1 is SGHTA and CDR2 is FQGNSA in the germline V gene. DNA for the CDR3: TGTGCCAGCAGCGGGACAGGGTTTGAGGAGACCCAGTACTTC. Amino acids: CASSGTGFEETQYF.

The chain carries TRBV18 and TRBJ1-6; D is unclear. Between the trimmed V and J ends, which lost 1 base and 10 bases, there was a span of 8 bases. The CDR3 runs to 13 residues. Germline-derived CDR1 and CDR2 are KGHSH and LQKENI. CDR3 sequence (DNA): TGTGCCAGCTCACCACATGAGAGATCACCCCTCCACTTT. This encodes CASSPHERSPLHF.

This chain joins TRBV19 and TRBJ1-2; the D is unclear. CDR3 length equals 14 residues. V was shortened by 0 bases and J by 2 bases, with 7 bases between the two germline ends. In germline, CDR1 is LNHDA, CDR2 SQIVND (reference sequence). CDR3 loop: CASSIDMRNYGYTF. In DNA, the CDR3 is TGTGCCAGTAGTATAGATATGCGGAACTATGGCTACACCTTC.

This clone appeared a single time. The rearrangement joins TRBV5-6 to TRBJ2-7; D gene unclear. The CDR3 is 13 amino acids. The V end was cut by 0 bases, the J end by 5 bases, with 9 bases between. Germline V gene lookup returns CDR1 SGHDT and CDR2 YYEEEE. The CDR3, as DNA: TGTGCCAGCAGCTTGGTGAGATTGGACGAGCAGTACTTC. Protein product: CASSLVRLDEQYF.

The rearrangement links TRBV25-1 to TRBJ1-1; D call uncertain. CDR3 length: 12 residues. Germline V gene sequence: CDR1 MGHDK, CDR2 SYGVNS. V gave up 2 bases and J gave up 4 bases, with 5 bases separating them. Written as DNA, the CDR3 is TGTGCCAGCAGTGAACGGGTCACTGAAGCTTTCTTT. This translates into CASSERVTEAFF. The whole variable domain, remainder taken from reference TRBV25-1 and TRBJ1-1, is EADIYQTPRYLVIGTGKKITLECSQTMGHDKMYWYQQDPGMELHLIHYSYGVNSTEKGDLSSESTVSRIRTEHFPLTLESARPSHTSQYLCASSERVTEAFFGQGTRLTVV.

The chain is built from TRBV5-4 and TRBJ1-6; the match to TRBD1 covers 7 bases. V shed 3 bases and J 9 bases; nucleotides not matched to a gene: 12. From germline, CDR1 is SGHNT and CDR2 YYREEE (reference sequence). CDR3 size: 16 residues. As DNA, the CDR3 is TGTGCCAGCAGCTCAACACAGGGGCTCGGAGGTTCACCCCTCCACTTT. The encoded protein is CASSSTQGLGGSPLHF.

The gene calls are TRBV19 and TRBJ1-4, with D perhaps TRBD1 (5 bases). Germline CDR1 reads LNHDA; CDR2 reads SQIVND (reference sequence). This CDR3 has 16 amino acids. The V and J ends lost 8 bases and 3 bases respectively, with 19 bases between them. CDR3 sequence reads: CASRGMAVGANEKLFF. The CDR3 nucleotides read TGTGCCAGTCGGGGGATGGCAGTCGGGGCTAATGAAAAACTGTTTTTT.

The chain combines TRBV10-3 with TRBJ2-7; the D gene is possibly TRBD2 (5 bases). The CDR3 is 13 amino acids. Per germline, CDR1 ENHRY and CDR2 SYGVKD. V shed 2 bases and J shed 3 bases, with 8 bases lying between them. The CDR3 DNA reads as TGTGCCATCAGTGAGGCTAGCTTCTACGAGCAGTACGTC. The encoded protein is CAISEASFYEQYV.

The chain has TRBV6-5 and TRBJ1-3, with 7 positions matching TRBD1. This CDR3 is 15 amino acids long. The germline gives CDR1 MNHEY, CDR2 SVGAGI. The trim removed 6 bases at V and 0 bases at J, leaving 5 bases unmatched. The CDR3 bases are TGTGCCAGCAGCAAACAGGGGCTCTCTGGAAACACCATATATTTT. It is translated as CASSKQGLSGNTIYF.